The present entry profiles one T cell receptor beta chain with its context. Its antigen is still unknown. These data come from a study of CD8 T cells in ankylosing spondylitis. Regarding the study as a whole: Within ankylosing spondylitis blood, a TCR beta motif made up of fewer than ten highly homologous variants appeared to be characteristic. Significant enrichment of disease-linked clones was reportedly seen in matched ankylosing spondylitis synovial fluid.

J was trimmed by 9 bases and V by 6 bases; bases with no gene match: 11. CDR1 DFQATT and CDR2 SNEGSKA come from the germline V gene (reference sequence). The CDR3 has 13 amino acids. Making the TCR beta libraries involved quantitative 5'-RACE with molecular barcodes. A single record per CDR3 protein comes from TCRdb applying MiXCR to the 5' RACE reads. In the table there are over 600,000 distinct CDR3 sequences, under 20% of which are singletons. The origin of this receptor is a male donor with ankylosing spondylitis. Material for sequencing was blood, either unsorted or a sorted T cell fraction (not recorded which). V usage is TRBV20-1 and J usage is TRBJ2-5; 9 nucleotides line up with TRBD1. The CDR3 here is CSANPGQGKPQYF. Written as DNA, the CDR3 is TGCAGTGCCAACCCGGGACAGGGTAAGCCCCAGTACTTC.